This passage covers 18 T cell receptor beta chains from one sample sequenced in a study of beta chain features in type 1 diabetes. Expressed TCRB transcripts were sequenced because the isolated RNA had all been reverse transcribed beforehand. This table comes from immunoSEQ multiplex PCR, and its TCRdb copy is limited to in-frame clones, with some not included. This table has under 950,000 clones, roughly 16% appearing once. The sample consisted of naive CD4+ T cells from blood. All receptors derive from a woman between 18 and 30 years old in good health.

This clone has only a few counts. The CDR3 coding sequence is TGTGCCAGCAGTGATACAGGGGGCGCCTACGAGCAGTACTTC. Its protein product is CASSDTGGAYEQYF. The V call is TRBV6-5, the J call TRBJ2-7; 9 bases match TRBD1. With 5 bases clipped from V and 2 bases from J, the junction kept 4 bases outside the gene matches. The germline V gene has CDR1 MNHEY and CDR2 SVGAGI. This CDR3 region has 14 residues.

A note on this clone: The junction shows a germline mismatch at one end, possibly a read error. The chain has TRBV7-3 and TRBJ1-4; D remains ambiguous. The germline CDR1 and CDR2 sequences are SGHTA and FQGTGA. CDR3 length: 11 amino acids. In DNA, the CDR3 is TGTGCCAGCAGAAACCGGGCGAGAACTCCCTTT. It translates to CASRNRARTPF.

This clone was counted between two and nine times. The chain employs TRBV9 and TRBJ2-2; tentatively, D is TRBD2 (5 bases). The CDR3 has 17 residues. V was pared by 0 bases and J by 0 bases, with 12 bases between. Germline-derived CDR1 and CDR2 are SGDLS and YYNGEE. The CDR3: CASSVAGGAANTGELFF. CDR3 sequence (DNA): TGTGCCAGCAGCGTAGCCGGCGGAGCGGCGAACACCGGGGAGCTGTTTTTT.

This rearrangement joins TRBV7-2 to TRBJ2-1; a possible D gene is TRBD1 (6 bases). Germline V gene data show CDR1 as SGHTA and CDR2 as FQGNSA. Trimming left V 1 base short and J 6 bases short, with 10 bases between. The CDR3 loop spans 14 amino acids. CDR3 protein: CASSLVGRGNEQFF. The CDR3 DNA reads TGTGCCAGCAGCTTAGTAGGCAGGGGCAATGAGCAGTTCTTC. The full variable domain, its missing parts supplied by reference TRBV7-2 and TRBJ2-1, is GAGVSQSPSNKVTEKGKDVELRCDPISGHTALYWYRQSLGQGLEFLIYFQGNSAPDKSGLPSDRFSAERTGGSVSTLTIQRTQQEDSAVYLCASSLVGRGNEQFFGPGTRLTVL.

The J gene is TRBJ2-5, the V gene TRBV6-1; 7 positions match TRBD1. Per germline, CDR1 MNHNS and CDR2 SASEGT. This CDR3 has 15 amino acids. The junction had 9 bases not matched to a gene; V was cut back by 1 base and J by 7 bases. In nucleotides, the CDR3 is TGTGCCAGCAGTGAAGAACAGGGGCGTAGTGGGACCCAGTACTTC. Translation: CASSEEQGRSGTQYF.

This chain connects TRBV15 to TRBJ2-3; D assignment may be TRBD1 or TRBD2 (5 bases each). V shed 0 bases and J shed 9 bases, with 25 bases lying between them. Germline V CDR1 and CDR2: LNHNV, YYDKDF (reference sequence). CDR3 length: 18 amino acids. The CDR3 nucleotides read TGTGCCACCAGCAGAGAGGCCTCCGAGGCCTCAGGGAGAAGGACGCAGTATTTT. It specifies CATSREASEASGRRTQYF. Full variable domain (missing parts from reference TRBV15 and TRBJ2-3): DAMVIQNPRYQVTQFGKPVTLSCSQTLNHNVMYWYQQKSSQAPKLLFHYYDKDFNNEADTPDNFQSRRPNTSFCFLDIRSPGLGDTAMYLCATSREASEASGRRTQYFGPGTRLTVL.

The chain uses TRBV29-1 and TRBJ2-3; 7 bases agree with TRBD1. Germline V lookup: CDR1 SQVTM, CDR2 ANQGSEA. CDR3 length: 13 residues. V lost 7 bases to trimming and J lost 0 bases; unmatched junction nucleotides: 4. Here the CDR3 DNA reads TGCAGCGCAACAGGGGCCAGCACAGATACGCAGTATTTT. Amino acid sequence: CSATGASTDTQYF.

This clone showed up just a few times. The gene calls are TRBV28 and TRBJ2-7, with a possible D match to TRBD1 (6 bases). Germline-derived CDR1 and CDR2 are MDHEN and SYDVKM. Deletions cut 6 bases from V and 0 bases from J, with 9 bases between. The CDR3 is 13 amino acids. The CDR3 region is CASRRTVSYEQYF. The CDR3 DNA sequence: TGTGCCAGCAGGCGGACAGTCTCCTACGAGCAGTACTTC.

The rearrangement uses TRBV28 and TRBJ2-3; tentatively, D is TRBD2 (5 bases). Trimming cost V 3 bases and J 1 base, with 11 bases left between them. This CDR3 is 15 amino acids long. Germline loops: CDR1 MDHEN, CDR2 SYDVKM. Here the CDR3 reads CASSFQRSGTDTQYF. The CDR3 bases are TGTGCCAGCAGTTTTCAGCGGTCAGGCACAGATACGCAGTATTTT.

The gene calls are TRBV5-6 and TRBJ2-1; TRBD1 matches at 8 bases. The CDR3 loop spans 16 amino acids. Trimming at V came to 4 bases and at J to 2 bases, leaving 8 bases not matched to a gene. The V gene's germline CDR1 is SGHDT and CDR2 YYEEEE. The CDR3 protein is CASSRDRGVTYNEQFF. The CDR3 DNA reads TGTGCCAGCAGCCGCGACAGGGGAGTCACCTACAATGAGCAGTTCTTC. The full variable domain, its missing parts supplied by reference TRBV5-6 and TRBJ2-1, is DAGVTQSPTHLIKTRGQQVTLRCSPKSGHDTVSWYQQALGQGPQFIFQYYEEEERQRGNFPDRFSGHQFPNYSSELNVNALLLGDSALYLCASSRDRGVTYNEQFFGPGTRLTVL.

The chain carries TRBV15 and TRBJ2-1; 10 nucleotides align to TRBD2. Per germline, CDR1 LNHNV and CDR2 YYDKDF (reference sequence). V dropped 1 base and J dropped 8; count of bases not matched to a gene: 5. The CDR3 runs to 15 residues. The CDR3 DNA reads TGTGCCACCAGCAGAGTGCTAGCGGGAGTCGATGAGCAGTTCTTC. It is translated as CATSRVLAGVDEQFF.

This clone was counted a few times. The V and J genes are TRBV7-9 and TRBJ2-1, with D possibly being TRBD1 or TRBD2 (5 bases each). The CDR3 length is 12 residues. In germline, CDR1 is SEHNR, CDR2 FQNEAQ (reference sequence). V was pared by 10 bases and J by 4 bases, with 11 bases between. The CDR3 DNA follows: TGTGCCATACCGGGACGGTACAATGAGCAGTTCTTC. Translated: CAIPGRYNEQFF.

J is TRBJ2-5 and V is TRBV10-2; TRBD2 might be the D (6 bases). Germline assignment: CDR1 WSHSY and CDR2 SAAADI. The V end was cut by 3 bases, the J end by 2 bases, with 13 bases between. This CDR3 has 15 residues. The CDR3, as DNA: TGCGCCAGCAGTGAATTCGGGCGGGGACAAGAGACCCAGTACTTC. Protein sequence: CASSEFGRGQETQYF.

A few counts support this clone. The chain has TRBV7-2 and TRBJ2-7, with D perhaps being TRBD1 or TRBD2 (6 bases each). Germline V gene lookup returns CDR1 SGHTA and CDR2 FQGNSA. The CDR3 consists of 15 residues. Deletions cut 0 bases from V and 0 bases from J, with 9 bases between. This CDR3 is CASSLAGGGSYEQYF. Here the CDR3 DNA reads TGTGCCAGCAGCTTAGCGGGGGGCGGCTCCTACGAGCAGTACTTC.

The rearrangement links TRBV19 to TRBJ2-3, with 7 bases matching TRBD2. The CDR3 has 15 amino acids. CDR1 is LNHDA and CDR2 is SQIVND in the germline V gene (reference sequence). V was pared by 7 bases and J by 4 bases, with 11 bases of the junction left unmatched. CDR3 in amino acids: CASTPRGVAADTQYF. The CDR3 region has the DNA TGTGCCAGTACCCCCCGGGGGGTGGCGGCAGATACGCAGTATTTT.

This clone was counted a few times. The chain is built from TRBV7-8 and TRBJ2-5; 10 bases map to TRBD2. The V and J ends lost 2 bases and 5 bases, in that order; junction bases with no gene match: 5. The CDR3 totals 15 residues. Germline values: CDR1 SGHVS, CDR2 FQNEAQ. CDR3 nucleotides: TGTGCCAGCAGCTTAAAGCGGGAGGGCCGGGAGACCCAGTACTTC. Translation gives CASSLKREGRETQYF.

The rearrangement joins TRBV4-2 to TRBJ2-1; 8 positions agree with TRBD2. J lost 4 bases, V lost 3 bases, and 5 bases had no gene match. This CDR3 spans 15 amino acids. Germline CDR1 is LGHNA and CDR2 is YNFKEQ. CDR3 region: CASSHQAGVYNEQFF. The DNA for the CDR3 is TGTGCCAGCAGCCACCAAGCGGGAGTGTACAATGAGCAGTTCTTC.

Written as DNA, the CDR3 is TGTGCCAGCTCACCTGAGACTGGCAACAGGGAGCAGTTCTTC. Translating gives CASSPETGNREQFF. This chain uses TRBV18 with TRBJ2-1, with D possibly being TRBD1 (5 bases). The CDR3 has 14 amino acids. Germline CDR1 and CDR2: KGHSH and LQKENI. The V gene lost 3 bases and the J gene lost 10 bases, with 16 bases spanning the gap.